A single sample gave rise to the 30 T cell receptor beta chains below, sequenced in a study of blood T cell repertoires in COVID-19. Only in-frame clones appear in the TCRdb table, and some are missing; sequencing was by immunoSEQ multiplex PCR. This repertoire shows fewer than 250,000 clones, 83% found once; its top ten account for 3.6%. Sequencing was carried out using PBMCs or T cells enriched from blood (not recorded which). These receptors were collected from a woman in her forties who had been exposed to COVID-19.

The chain has TRBV5-1 and TRBJ2-3, with 9 positions matching TRBD2. The germline V gene has CDR1 SGHRS and CDR2 YFSETQ. CDR3 length: 17 amino acids. V was pared by 2 bases and J by 0 bases, with 7 bases of the junction left unmatched. The CDR3 reads CASSFGSSGVSTDTQYF. DNA of the CDR3: TGCGCCAGCAGCTTCGGGTCTAGCGGGGTTAGCACAGATACGCAGTATTTT.

V gene TRBV9 combines with J gene TRBJ2-7; 9 positions match TRBD1. The CDR3 has 15 amino acids. V lost 1 base to trimming and J lost 3 bases; unmatched junction nucleotides: 5. Germline V lookup: CDR1 SGDLS, CDR2 YYNGEE. The CDR3 sequence: CASSVSGTGSYEQYF. The CDR3 DNA reads TGTGCCAGCAGCGTATCCGGGACAGGGAGCTACGAGCAGTACTTC. The full variable domain, rest sourced from reference TRBV9 and TRBJ2-7, is DSGVTQTPKHLITATGQRVTLRCSPRSGDLSVYWYQQSLDQGLQFLIQYYNGEERAKGNILERFSAQQFPDLHSELNLSSLELGDSALYFCASSVSGTGSYEQYFGPGTRLTVT.

In DNA form, the CDR3 reads TGTGCCTGGAGTGTAGGCGGTTGGTCAGAGCAGTACTTC. The encoded protein is CAWSVGGWSEQYF. The gene calls are TRBV30 and TRBJ2-7, with D unclear. The CDR3 loop spans 13 amino acids. V was cut by 0 bases and J by 7 bases, with 13 bases left in between. Germline lookup yields CDR1 GTSNPN and CDR2 SVGIG (reference sequence).

This chain connects TRBV5-1 to TRBJ2-6, with no clear D. Trimming left V 6 bases short and J 2 bases short, with 9 bases between. Germline CDR1 is SGHRS and CDR2 is YFSETQ. The CDR3 totals 14 residues. DNA of the CDR3: TGCGCCAGCATGGTTCAGGCTGGGGCCAACGTCCTGACTTTC. Translated, it gives CASMVQAGANVLTF.

The rearrangement uses TRBV3-1 (or the pseudogene TRBV3-2) and TRBJ1-5, with 7 positions matching TRBD1. The CDR3 is 15 residues long. Germline-derived CDR1 and CDR2 are LGHDT and YNNKEL (reference sequence). The V gene end was trimmed by 2 bases and the J gene end by 2 bases; junction bases not matched to a gene: 3. The CDR3 sequence is CASSQTGQGNQPQHF. CDR3 coding DNA: TGTGCCAGCAGCCAAACCGGACAGGGCAATCAGCCCCAGCATTTT.

The V gene is TRBV21-1, the J gene TRBJ1-6; the table's D call, TRBD1, has no DNA check behind it. TRBV21-1 counts as a pseudogene. The CDR3 contains 16 residues. The chain's CDR3 is CASSQRDRARVRSLHF. CDR3 DNA: TGTGCCAGCAGCCAACGGGACAGGGCCCGGGTTAGGTCCCTCCACTTT.

The chain couples TRBV4-1 to TRBJ2-7; D is perhaps TRBD2 (5 bases). Germline V gene sequence: CDR1 MGHRA, CDR2 YSYEKL. CDR3 size: 15 residues. V dropped 1 base and J dropped 2 bases, with 12 bases sitting between them. CDR3 region: CASSQVGSSAYEQYF. In DNA, the CDR3 is TGCGCCAGCAGCCAAGTTGGGAGTTCTGCCTACGAGCAGTACTTC.

A single count supports this clone. The chain uses TRBV5-4 and TRBJ1-1; tentatively, D is TRBD1 (6 bases). The CDR3 is made up of 15 amino acids. CDR1 is SGHNT, CDR2 YYREEE, per germline (reference sequence). The V end was cut by 0 bases, the J end by 3 bases, with 12 bases between. The CDR3 loop is CASSLEGESDTEAFF. The DNA of the CDR3 is TGTGCCAGCAGCTTGGAGGGGGAATCGGACACTGAAGCTTTCTTT.

J is TRBJ1-2 and V is TRBV27; the match to TRBD1 covers 8 bases. V shed 5 bases and J 4 bases; nucleotides not matched to a gene: 15. This CDR3 contains 17 residues. Germline V lookup: CDR1 MNHEY, CDR2 SMNVEV (reference sequence). The DNA for the CDR3 is TGTGCCAGCAGTCTTATTCGGACAGGGACGTTCCTCTATGGCTACACCTTC. Protein sequence: CASSLIRTGTFLYGYTF.

This chain uses TRBV7-9 with TRBJ2-6, with 8 bases identical to TRBD1. V gave up 1 base and J gave up 0 bases; unmatched junction bases: 5. CDR1 is SEHNR and CDR2 is FQNEAQ in the germline V gene (reference sequence). CDR3 size: 18 residues. The CDR3 loop is CASSLGARGRSGANVLTF. CDR3 nucleotides: TGTGCCAGCAGCTTAGGTGCCAGGGGGCGCTCTGGGGCCAACGTCCTGACTTTC.

Concerning this clone itself: Additional DNA sequences in this sample encode the identical CDR3. The chain uses TRBV6-5 and TRBJ1-3; the D gene is possibly TRBD1 (6 bases). CDR3 length equals 15 residues. In germline, CDR1 is MNHEY, CDR2 SVGAGI. With 2 bases removed from V and 4 bases from J, the gap between germline ends came to 12 bases. DNA of the CDR3: TGTGCCAGCAGTTACGGGTCAGGGGTGGGAAACACCATATATTTT. Protein sequence: CASSYGSGVGNTIYF.

The chain couples TRBV12-3 or TRBV12-4 to TRBJ1-2; D is unclear. The V end was cut by 4 bases, the J end by 5 bases, with 8 bases between. This CDR3 spans 12 amino acids. The CDR3 sequence is CASSSNRYGYTF. The CDR3 DNA follows: TGTGCCAGCAGTTCAAACAGATATGGCTACACCTTC.

The genes are TRBV6-1 and TRBJ1-5; TRBD1 might be the D (5 bases). The CDR3 contains 17 residues. V lost 1 base to trimming and J lost 2 bases, with 15 bases between them. Germline V lookup: CDR1 MNHNS, CDR2 SASEGT. CDR3 sequence reads: CASSEGGGTAGNQPQHF. In DNA form, the CDR3 reads TGTGCCAGCAGTGAAGGGGGGGGAACGGCGGGCAATCAGCCCCAGCATTTT.

The V gene is TRBV12-3 or TRBV12-4, the J gene TRBJ1-1; D gene ambiguous. CDR3 length: 13 residues. V was clipped by 7 bases and J by 2 bases, with 11 bases between them. The CDR3 sequence is CASTRLSNTEAFF. CDR3 nucleotides: TGTGCCAGCACTCGGTTGAGTAACACTGAAGCTTTCTTT.

The CDR3, as DNA: TGTGCTAGTGGGATGGACTCCCATGCCTACGAGCAGTACTTC. This codes for CASGMDSHAYEQYF. V usage is TRBV12-5 and J usage is TRBJ2-7; D may be TRBD2 (5 bases). The CDR3 has 14 residues. Trimming left V 6 bases short and J 2 bases short, with 14 bases between. CDR1 is LGHNT and CDR2 is FRNRAP in the germline V gene.

The genes are TRBV12-5 and TRBJ1-1; D is possibly TRBD1 (5 bases). The CDR3 length is 14 residues. The germline V gene has CDR1 LGHNT and CDR2 FRNRAP. Trimming pared 1 base from V and 1 base from J, leaving 7 bases between. The CDR3 spells CASGLDGQNTEAFF. CDR3 nucleotide sequence: TGTGCTAGTGGTTTGGACGGACAGAACACTGAAGCTTTCTTT.

V gene TRBV6-5 combines with J gene TRBJ2-7; D is uncertain. This CDR3 is built from 10 residues. CDR1 MNHEY and CDR2 SVGAGI come from the germline V gene. V was shortened by 7 bases and J by 3 bases, with 4 bases between the two germline ends. The CDR3: CASTGYEQYF. The CDR3 coding sequence is TGTGCCAGCACAGGCTACGAGCAGTACTTC.

This clone was seen just once. The rearrangement links TRBV6-5 to TRBJ1-2, with TRBD1 identical over 7 bases. With V trimmed by 5 bases and J by 4 bases, 4 bases remained unmatched. The CDR3 runs to 13 residues. Germline V gives CDR1 MNHEY, CDR2 SVGAGI. Here the CDR3 reads CASSPDRVYGYTF. Here the CDR3 DNA reads TGTGCCAGCAGTCCTGACAGGGTCTATGGCTACACCTTC.

The genes are TRBV27 and TRBJ1-5; D uncertain. This CDR3 contains 17 residues. V gave up 3 bases and J gave up 4 bases, with 19 bases separating them. From germline, CDR1 is MNHEY and CDR2 SMNVEV (reference sequence). The CDR3 reads CASSLGRAAGANQPQHF. CDR3 in DNA: TGTGCCAGCAGTTTGGGTAGGGCGGCGGGCGCAAATCAGCCCCAGCATTTT.

J is TRBJ1-1 and V is TRBV9; 9 positions match TRBD1. This CDR3 has 15 amino acids. Trimming removed 2 bases from V and 10 bases from J; junction bases left unmatched: 12. Germline assignment: CDR1 SGDLS and CDR2 YYNGEE. CDR3 sequence reads: CASSVGQGRELRAFF. CDR3 in DNA: TGTGCCAGCAGCGTTGGACAGGGGAGGGAGTTGAGAGCTTTCTTT.

The V and J genes are TRBV18 and TRBJ1-1; TRBD1 aligns across 7 bases. The CDR3 contains 14 residues. The ends lost 5 bases at V and 2 bases at J; junction bases unmatched: 5. CDR1 and CDR2 (germline): KGHSH, LQKENI. The CDR3 nucleotides read TGTGCCAGCTCAAAAGACAGGGATAACACTGAAGCTTTCTTT. Protein product: CASSKDRDNTEAFF.

The V and J genes are TRBV20-1 and TRBJ2-7; D is perhaps TRBD1 (6 bases). The CDR3 totals 14 residues. Trimming cost V 3 bases and J 2 bases, with 14 bases left between them. Germline-derived CDR1 and CDR2 are DFQATT and SNEGSKA (reference sequence). The CDR3 DNA sequence: TGCAGTGCTAGTTCCCAGGGGAGTCCCTACGAGCAGTACTTC. It specifies CSASSQGSPYEQYF.

This clone was detected a few times. The gene calls are TRBV7-2 and TRBJ2-5, with TRBD2 as a possible D gene (5 bases). Trimming stripped 3 bases from V and 7 bases from J, with 9 bases between. This CDR3 comprises 12 residues. In germline, CDR1 is SGHTA, CDR2 FQGNSA. CDR3 protein: CASSFFGGTQYF. The CDR3 nucleotides are TGTGCCAGCAGCTTTTTCGGAGGGACCCAGTACTTC.

This sequence joins TRBV29-1 and TRBJ1-2; D unresolved. This CDR3 has 14 residues. Trimming shortened V by 3 bases and J by 8 bases, and 19 bases separated the two germline ends. Germline CDR1 and CDR2: SQVTM and ANQGSEA. CDR3 region: CSVERPGSPWGYTF. In DNA, the CDR3 is TGCAGCGTTGAGCGTCCGGGGTCCCCCTGGGGCTACACCTTC. The complete variable domain, with remaining parts taken from reference TRBV29-1 and TRBJ1-2, reads SAVISQKPSRDICQRGTSLTIQCQVDSQVTMMFWYRQQPGQSLTLIATANQGSEATYESGFVIDKFPISRPNLTFSTLTVSNMSPEDSSIYLCSVERPGSPWGYTFGSGTRLTVV.

V usage is TRBV30 and J usage is TRBJ2-3; 7 bases match TRBD1. The CDR3 length is 15 residues. V dropped 4 bases and J dropped 3; count of bases not matched to a gene: 10. Germline V gene data show CDR1 as GTSNPN and CDR2 as SVGIG (reference sequence). The CDR3 DNA sequence: TGTGCCTGGACCTATCCGGACAGGCTTACAGATACGCAGTATTTT. As protein: CAWTYPDRLTDTQYF.

Points on this clone: The junction and the germline gene differ at one end; a read error may be behind it. This sequence joins TRBV7-2 and TRBJ1-3; D might be TRBD1 (6 bases). CDR3 length: 17 residues. The germline gives CDR1 SGHTA, CDR2 FQGNSA. The CDR3 protein is CASSLAGGANSGNTIYF. Written as DNA, the CDR3 is TGTGCCAGCAGCCTAGCGGGGGGGGCCAACTCTGGAAACACCATATATTTT. The full variable domain, completed using reference TRBV7-2 and TRBJ1-3, is GAGVSQSPSNKVTEKGKDVELRCDPISGHTALYWYRQSLGQGLEFLIYFQGNSAPDKSGLPSDRFSAERTGGSVSTLTIQRTQQEDSAVYLCASSLAGGANSGNTIYFGEGSWLTVV.

This clone was counted between two and nine times. The chain links TRBV5-1 to TRBJ1-2, with D uncertain. The CDR3 spans 16 residues. The V and J ends lost 0 bases and 8 bases respectively, with 20 bases between them. From germline, CDR1 is SGHRS and CDR2 YFSETQ. The DNA of the CDR3 is TGCGCCAGCAGCTTGGGGCCCGGAGAAGTGTCCGGCGGCTACACCTTC. Its protein product is CASSLGPGEVSGGYTF.

This chain uses TRBV7-9 with TRBJ1-4, with 7 bases that match TRBD1. Unmatched junction bases numbered 4, after V lost 1 base and J lost 5 bases. The CDR3 consists of 15 residues. Per the germline V gene, CDR1 is SEHNR and CDR2 is FQNEAQ (reference sequence). The CDR3 coding sequence is TGTGCCAGCAGCTTAGAGGGACAGAGAAATGAAAAACTGTTTTTT. It encodes CASSLEGQRNEKLFF.

The chain combines TRBV5-1 with TRBJ1-5; a possible D gene is TRBD1 (5 bases). Germline V gives CDR1 SGHRS, CDR2 YFSETQ. There are 13 residues in the CDR3. V was cut by 0 bases and J by 5 bases, with 6 bases left in between. The DNA of the CDR3 is TGCGCCAGCAGCTTGGAGGGGCATCAGCCCCAGCATTTT. Amino acid sequence: CASSLEGHQPQHF.

This rearrangement joins TRBV29-1 to TRBJ2-3; D might be TRBD2 (7 bases). Germline CDR1 is SQVTM and CDR2 is ANQGSEA. This CDR3 spans 15 amino acids. V shed 7 bases and J shed 2 bases, with 19 bases lying between them. This chain's CDR3 is CSARGGRADTDTQYF. CDR3 in DNA: TGCAGCGCAAGGGGGGGGCGCGCGGACACAGATACGCAGTATTTT.